This TCR beta chain was observed in a study of human T cells and chemical hapten exposure. This clonotype showed up just a few times. In TCRdb, the RACE reads were re-called with MiXCR into one record per CDR3 protein. Among 100,000 to 150,000 distinct CDR3 sequences listed, roughly 13% were seen once. Germline CDR1 is LGHDT and CDR2 is YNNKEL (reference sequence). The CDR3 is 15 amino acids. V was shortened by 2 bases and J by 1 base, with 11 bases between the two germline ends. Time point here: patch test 1, 2 weeks after DPC sensitization. The treatment is: therapeutic diphenylcyclopropenone sensitization with weekly scalp DPC. Whole blood that had not been fractionated was the source of extracted total RNA.

The receptor's source is a man between 18 and 29 years old with alopecia areata. Some clones in this sample may be carry-over from other donors' samples. This chain connects TRBV3-1 to TRBJ2-5; weak D call: TRBD2 (7 bases). The sample was whole blood, taken in connection with sensitization to the hapten diphenylcyclopropenone (DPC). In nucleotides, the CDR3 is TGTGCCAGCAGCCAAAGAGGGGGGGCCCAAGAGACCCAGTACTTC. Its protein is CASSQRGGAQETQYF.